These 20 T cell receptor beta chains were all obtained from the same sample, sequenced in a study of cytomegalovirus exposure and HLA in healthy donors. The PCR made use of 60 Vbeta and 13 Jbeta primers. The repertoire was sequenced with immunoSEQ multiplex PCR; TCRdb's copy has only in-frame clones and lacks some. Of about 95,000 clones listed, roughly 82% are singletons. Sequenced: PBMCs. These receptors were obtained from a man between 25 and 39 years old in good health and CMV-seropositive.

The CDR3 here is CASSLLPGGSSYEQYF. The CDR3 DNA is TGCGCCAGCAGCCTCCTACCAGGGGGGAGTTCCTACGAGCAGTACTTC. The chain has TRBV4-1 and TRBJ2-7, with D maybe TRBD1 (7 bases). The CDR3 runs 16 residues. The V gene's germline CDR1 is MGHRA and CDR2 YSYEKL. Trimming shortened V by 4 bases and J by 1 base, and 17 bases separated the two germline ends.

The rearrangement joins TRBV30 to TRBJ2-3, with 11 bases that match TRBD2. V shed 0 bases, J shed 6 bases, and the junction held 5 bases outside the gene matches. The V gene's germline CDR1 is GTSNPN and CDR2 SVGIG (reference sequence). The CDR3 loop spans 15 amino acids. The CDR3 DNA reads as TGTGCCTGGAGTGTATTAGCGGGAGGGGTTGATACGCAGTATTTT. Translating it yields CAWSVLAGGVDTQYF. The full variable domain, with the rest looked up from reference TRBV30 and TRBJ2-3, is SQTIHQWPATLVQPVGSPLSLECTVEGTSNPNLYWYRQAAGRGLQLLFYSVGIGQISSEVPQNLSASRPQDRQFILSSKKLLLSDSGFYLCAWSVLAGGVDTQYFGPGTRLTVL.

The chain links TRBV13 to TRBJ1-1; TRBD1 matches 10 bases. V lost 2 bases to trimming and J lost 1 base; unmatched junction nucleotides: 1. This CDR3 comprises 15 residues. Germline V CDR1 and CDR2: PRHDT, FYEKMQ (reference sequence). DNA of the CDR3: TGTGCCAGCAGCTTATGGGACAGGGGGAACACTGAAGCTTTCTTT. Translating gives CASSLWDRGNTEAFF. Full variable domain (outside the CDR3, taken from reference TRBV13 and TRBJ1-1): AAGVIQSPRHLIKEKRETATLKCYPIPRHDTVYWYQQGPGQDPQFLISFYEKMQSDKGSIPDRFSAQQFSDYHSELNMSSLELGDSALYFCASSLWDRGNTEAFFGQGTRLTVV.

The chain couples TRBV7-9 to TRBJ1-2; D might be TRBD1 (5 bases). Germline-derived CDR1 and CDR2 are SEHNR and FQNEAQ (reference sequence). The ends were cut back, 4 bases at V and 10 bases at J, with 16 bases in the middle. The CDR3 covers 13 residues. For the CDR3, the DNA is TGTGCCAGCAGCTACAGGAATTCGAACGACTACACCTTC. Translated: CASSYRNSNDYTF.

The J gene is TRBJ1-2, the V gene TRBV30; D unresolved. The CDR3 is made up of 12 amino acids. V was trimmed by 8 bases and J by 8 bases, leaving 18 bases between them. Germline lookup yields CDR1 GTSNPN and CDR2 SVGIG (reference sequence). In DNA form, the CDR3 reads TGTGCCCGCCTCCGGGAGCCGGAGGGCTACACCTTC. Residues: CARLREPEGYTF. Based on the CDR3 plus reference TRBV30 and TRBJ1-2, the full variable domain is SQTIHQWPATLVQPVGSPLSLECTVEGTSNPNLYWYRQAAGRGLQLLFYSVGIGQISSEVPQNLSASRPQDRQFILSSKKLLLSDSGFYLCARLREPEGYTFGSGTRLTVV.

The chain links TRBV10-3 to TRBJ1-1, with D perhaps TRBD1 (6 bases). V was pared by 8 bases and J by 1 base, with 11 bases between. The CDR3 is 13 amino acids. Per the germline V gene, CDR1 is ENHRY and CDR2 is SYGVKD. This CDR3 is CAIVDSSNTEAFF. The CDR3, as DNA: TGTGCCATCGTGGACAGTTCGAACACTGAAGCTTTCTTT.

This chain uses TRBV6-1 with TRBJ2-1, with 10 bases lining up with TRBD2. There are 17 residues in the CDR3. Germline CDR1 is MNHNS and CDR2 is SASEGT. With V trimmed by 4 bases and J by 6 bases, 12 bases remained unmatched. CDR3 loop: CASSGQGEREGLNEQFF. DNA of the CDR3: TGTGCCAGCAGTGGCCAGGGGGAGCGGGAGGGGCTCAATGAGCAGTTCTTC.

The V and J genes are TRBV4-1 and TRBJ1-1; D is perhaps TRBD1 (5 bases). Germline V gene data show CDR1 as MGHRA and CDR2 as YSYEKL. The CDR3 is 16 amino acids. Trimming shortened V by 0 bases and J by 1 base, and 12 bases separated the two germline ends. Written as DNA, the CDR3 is TGCGCCAGCAGCCAAGAACGAGGCAGGGAGAACACTGAAGCTTTCTTT. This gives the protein CASSQERGRENTEAFF.

As DNA, the CDR3 is TGTGCCAGCAGCTTGGGAACAGGAATTTTGAGTGGCTACACCTTC. Translation: CASSLGTGILSGYTF. This chain connects TRBV5-5 to TRBJ1-2; tentatively, D is TRBD1 (5 bases). Trimming removed 0 bases from V and 7 bases from J, with 16 bases in between. Germline CDR1 and CDR2: SGHKS and YYEKEE (reference sequence). This CDR3 contains 15 residues.

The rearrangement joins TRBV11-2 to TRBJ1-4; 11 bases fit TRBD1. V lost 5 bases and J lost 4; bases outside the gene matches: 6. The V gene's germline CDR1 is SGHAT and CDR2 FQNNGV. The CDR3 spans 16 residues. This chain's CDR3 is CASSPGTGGSNEKLFF. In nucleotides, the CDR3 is TGTGCCAGCAGCCCCGGGACAGGGGGAAGTAATGAAAAACTGTTTTTT.

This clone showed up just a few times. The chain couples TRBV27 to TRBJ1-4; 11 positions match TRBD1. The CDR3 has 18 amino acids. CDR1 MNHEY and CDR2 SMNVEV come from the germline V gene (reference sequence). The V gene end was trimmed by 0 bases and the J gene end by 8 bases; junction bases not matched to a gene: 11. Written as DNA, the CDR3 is TGTGCCAGCAGTTTATCGTTTGGGGACAGGGGGTCAGGGGAAAAACTGTTTTTT. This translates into CASSLSFGDRGSGEKLFF. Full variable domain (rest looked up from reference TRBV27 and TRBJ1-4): EAQVTQNPRYLITVTGKKLTVTCSQNMNHEYMSWYRQDPGLGLRQIYYSMNVEVTDKGDVPEGYKVSRKEKRNFPLILESPSPNQTSLYFCASSLSFGDRGSGEKLFFGSGTQLSVL.

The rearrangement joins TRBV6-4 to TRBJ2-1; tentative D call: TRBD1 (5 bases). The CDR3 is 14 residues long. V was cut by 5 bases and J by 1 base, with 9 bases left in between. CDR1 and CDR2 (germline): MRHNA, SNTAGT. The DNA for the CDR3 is TGTGCCAGCAGTCAGGGAACATCCTACAATGAGCAGTTCTTC. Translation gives CASSQGTSYNEQFF.

The DNA for the CDR3 is TGTGCCAGCAGTTGGGGGACAACTGGGGCCAACGTCCTGACTTTC. Its protein product is CASSWGTTGANVLTF. The genes are TRBV28 and TRBJ2-6; D may be TRBD1 (6 bases). The CDR3 loop spans 15 amino acids. Germline V CDR1 and CDR2: MDHEN, SYDVKM. V lost 4 bases and J lost 2, with 9 bases in between. Full variable domain (missing parts from reference TRBV28 and TRBJ2-6): DVKVTQSSRYLVKRTGEKVFLECVQDMDHENMFWYRQDPGLGLRLIYFSYDVKMKEKGDIPEGYSVSREKKERFSLILESASTNQTSMYLCASSWGTTGANVLTFGAGSRLTVL.

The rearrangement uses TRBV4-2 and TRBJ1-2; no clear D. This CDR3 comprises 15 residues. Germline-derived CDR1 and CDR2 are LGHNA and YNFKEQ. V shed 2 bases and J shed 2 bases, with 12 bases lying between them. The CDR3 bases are TGTGCCAGCAGCCAACCTCCTGAGGCGAACTATGGCTACACCTTC. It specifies CASSQPPEANYGYTF.

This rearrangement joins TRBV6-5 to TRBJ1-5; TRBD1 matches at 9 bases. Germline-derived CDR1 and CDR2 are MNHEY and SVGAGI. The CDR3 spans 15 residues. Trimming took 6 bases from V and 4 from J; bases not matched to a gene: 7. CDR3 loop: CASRGGTGPNQPQHF. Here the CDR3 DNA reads TGTGCCAGCAGGGGGGGGACAGGGCCTAATCAGCCCCAGCATTTT.

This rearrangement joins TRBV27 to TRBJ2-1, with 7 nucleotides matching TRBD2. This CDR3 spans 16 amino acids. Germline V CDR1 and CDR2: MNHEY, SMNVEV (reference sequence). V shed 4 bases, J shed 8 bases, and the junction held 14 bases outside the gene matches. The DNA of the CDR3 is TGTGCCAGCAGTTCCCAGGCTAGCGGCCGGAGCGATGAGCAGTTCTTC. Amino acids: CASSSQASGRSDEQFF.

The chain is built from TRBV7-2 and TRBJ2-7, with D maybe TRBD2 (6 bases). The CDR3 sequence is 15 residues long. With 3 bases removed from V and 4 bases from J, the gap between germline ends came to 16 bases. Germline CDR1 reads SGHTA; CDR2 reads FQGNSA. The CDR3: CASSLEGERWYEQYF. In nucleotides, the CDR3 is TGTGCCAGCAGCTTGGAGGGAGAGAGATGGTACGAGCAGTACTTC.

The CDR3 DNA is TGTGCCAGCATCCGCTCAGGAGGGATCTACGAGCAGTACTTC. Amino acid sequence: CASIRSGGIYEQYF. V is TRBV28 and J is TRBJ2-7, with TRBD2 as a possible D gene (6 bases). Trimming removed 7 bases at V and 3 bases at J, with 16 bases between. This CDR3 is built from 14 residues. CDR1 is MDHEN and CDR2 is SYDVKM in the germline V gene. Variable domain in full (rest from reference TRBV28 and TRBJ2-7): DVKVTQSSRYLVKRTGEKVFLECVQDMDHENMFWYRQDPGLGLRLIYFSYDVKMKEKGDIPEGYSVSREKKERFSLILESASTNQTSMYLCASIRSGGIYEQYFGPGTRLTVT.

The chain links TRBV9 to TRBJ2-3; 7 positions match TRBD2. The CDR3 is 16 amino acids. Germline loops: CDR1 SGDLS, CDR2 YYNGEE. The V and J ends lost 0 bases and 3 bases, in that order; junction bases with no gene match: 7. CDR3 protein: CASSVAGGSLTDTQYF. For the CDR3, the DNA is TGTGCCAGCAGCGTAGCTGGCGGGAGCCTTACAGATACGCAGTATTTT. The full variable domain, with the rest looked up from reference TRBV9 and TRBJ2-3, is DSGVTQTPKHLITATGQRVTLRCSPRSGDLSVYWYQQSLDQGLQFLIQYYNGEERAKGNILERFSAQQFPDLHSELNLSSLELGDSALYFCASSVAGGSLTDTQYFGPGTRLTVL.

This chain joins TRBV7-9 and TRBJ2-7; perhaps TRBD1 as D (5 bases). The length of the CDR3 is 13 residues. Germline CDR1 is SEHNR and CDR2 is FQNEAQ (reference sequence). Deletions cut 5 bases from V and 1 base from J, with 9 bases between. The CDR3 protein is CASSDHRSYEQYF. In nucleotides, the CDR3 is TGTGCCAGCAGCGATCACAGGTCCTACGAGCAGTACTTC. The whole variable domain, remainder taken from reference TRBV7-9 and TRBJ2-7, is DTGVSQNPRHKITKRGQNVTFRCDPISEHNRLYWYRQTLGQGPEFLTYFQNEAQLEKSRLLSDRFSAERPKGSFSTLEIQRTEQGDSAMYLCASSDHRSYEQYFGPGTRLTVT.